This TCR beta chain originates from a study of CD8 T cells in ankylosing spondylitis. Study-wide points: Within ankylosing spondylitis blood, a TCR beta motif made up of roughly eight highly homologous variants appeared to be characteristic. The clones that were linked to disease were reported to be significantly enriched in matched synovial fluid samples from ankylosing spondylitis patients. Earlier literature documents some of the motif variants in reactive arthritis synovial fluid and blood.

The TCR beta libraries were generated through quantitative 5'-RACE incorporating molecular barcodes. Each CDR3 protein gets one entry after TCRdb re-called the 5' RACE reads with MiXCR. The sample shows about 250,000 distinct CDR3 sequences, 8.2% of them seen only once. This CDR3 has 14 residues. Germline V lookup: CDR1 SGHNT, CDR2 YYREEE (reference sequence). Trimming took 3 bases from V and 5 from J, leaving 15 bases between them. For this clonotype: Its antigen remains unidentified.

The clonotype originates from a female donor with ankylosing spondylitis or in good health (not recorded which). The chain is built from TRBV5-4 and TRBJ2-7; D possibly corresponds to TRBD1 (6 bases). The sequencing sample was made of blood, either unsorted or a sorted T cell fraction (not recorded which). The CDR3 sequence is CASSSSTGRDEQYF. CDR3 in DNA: TGTGCCAGCAGCTCTTCGACAGGACGGGACGAGCAGTACTTC.